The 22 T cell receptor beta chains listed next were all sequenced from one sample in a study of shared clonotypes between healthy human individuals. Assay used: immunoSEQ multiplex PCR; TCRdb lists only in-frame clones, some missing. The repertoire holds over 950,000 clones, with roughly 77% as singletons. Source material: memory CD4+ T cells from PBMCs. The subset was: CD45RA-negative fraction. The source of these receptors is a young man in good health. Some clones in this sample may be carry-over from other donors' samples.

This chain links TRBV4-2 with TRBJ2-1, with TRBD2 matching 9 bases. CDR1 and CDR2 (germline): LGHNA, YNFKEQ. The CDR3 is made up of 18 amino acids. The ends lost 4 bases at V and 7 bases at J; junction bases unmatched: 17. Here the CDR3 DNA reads TGTGCCAGCAGCCTCTTACAAACCGGCGGGAGGGCCAGAAATGAGCAGTTCTTC. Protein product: CASSLLQTGGRARNEQFF.

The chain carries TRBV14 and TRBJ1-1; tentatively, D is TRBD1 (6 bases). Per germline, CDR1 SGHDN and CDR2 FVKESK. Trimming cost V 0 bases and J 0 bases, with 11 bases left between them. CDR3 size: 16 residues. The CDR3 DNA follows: TGTGCCAGCAGCCAAGATCTGCCAGGGGTGAACACTGAAGCTTTCTTT. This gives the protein CASSQDLPGVNTEAFF.

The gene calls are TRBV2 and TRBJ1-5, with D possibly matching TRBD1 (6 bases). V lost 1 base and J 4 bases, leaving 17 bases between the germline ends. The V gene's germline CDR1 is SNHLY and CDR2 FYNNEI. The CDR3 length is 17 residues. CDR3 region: CASSEERPGRGNQPQHF. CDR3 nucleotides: TGTGCCAGCAGTGAAGAAAGGCCGGGGAGGGGGAATCAGCCCCAGCATTTT.

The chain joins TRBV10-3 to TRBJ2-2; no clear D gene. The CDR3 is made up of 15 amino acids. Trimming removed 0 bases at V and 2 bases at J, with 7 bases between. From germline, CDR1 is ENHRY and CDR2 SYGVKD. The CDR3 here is CAISESQKNTGELFF. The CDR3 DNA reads TGTGCCATCAGTGAGTCACAGAAAAACACCGGGGAGCTGTTTTTT.

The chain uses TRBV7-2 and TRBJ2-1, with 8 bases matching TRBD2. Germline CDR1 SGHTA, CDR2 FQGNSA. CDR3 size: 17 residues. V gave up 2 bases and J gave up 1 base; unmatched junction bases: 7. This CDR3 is CASSLNPREASYNEQFF. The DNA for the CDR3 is TGTGCCAGCAGCTTAAATCCGCGGGAGGCATCCTACAATGAGCAGTTCTTC.

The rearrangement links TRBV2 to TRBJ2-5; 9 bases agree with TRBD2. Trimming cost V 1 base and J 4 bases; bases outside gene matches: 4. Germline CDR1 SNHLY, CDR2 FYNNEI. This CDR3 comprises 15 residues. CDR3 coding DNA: TGTGCCAGCAGTGAAGGGCTAGCGGGACGAGAGACCCAGTACTTC. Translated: CASSEGLAGRETQYF.

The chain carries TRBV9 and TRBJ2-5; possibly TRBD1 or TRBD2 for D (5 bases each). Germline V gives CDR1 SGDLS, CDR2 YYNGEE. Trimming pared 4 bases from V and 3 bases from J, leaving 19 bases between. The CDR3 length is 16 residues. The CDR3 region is CASSQGWGSTEETQYF. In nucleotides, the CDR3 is TGTGCCAGCAGCCAGGGATGGGGGTCCACAGAAGAGACCCAGTACTTC.

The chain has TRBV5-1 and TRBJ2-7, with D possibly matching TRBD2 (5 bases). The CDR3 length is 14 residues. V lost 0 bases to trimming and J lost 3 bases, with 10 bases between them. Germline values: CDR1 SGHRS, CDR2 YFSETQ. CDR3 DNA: TGCGCCAGCAGCTTGGCCGTTGGACTCTACGAGCAGTACTTC. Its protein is CASSLAVGLYEQYF. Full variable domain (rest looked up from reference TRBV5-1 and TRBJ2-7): KAGVTQTPRYLIKTRGQQVTLSCSPISGHRSVSWYQQTPGQGLQFLFEYFSETQRNKGNFPGRFSGRQFSNSRSEMNVSTLELGDSALYLCASSLAVGLYEQYFGPGTRLTVT.

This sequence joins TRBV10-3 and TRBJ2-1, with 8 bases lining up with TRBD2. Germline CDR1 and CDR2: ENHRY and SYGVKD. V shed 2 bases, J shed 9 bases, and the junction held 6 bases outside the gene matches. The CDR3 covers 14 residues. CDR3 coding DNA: TGTGCCATCAGTGAGGAGCTAGCGGGCCTTGAGCAGTTCTTC. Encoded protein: CAISEELAGLEQFF.

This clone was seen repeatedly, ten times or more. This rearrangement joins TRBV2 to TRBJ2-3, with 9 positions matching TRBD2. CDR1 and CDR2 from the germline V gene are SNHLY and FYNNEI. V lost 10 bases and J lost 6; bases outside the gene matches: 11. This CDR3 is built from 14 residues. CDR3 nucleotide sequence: TGTGCCACCAGGGGCGGGAGGGCCCTGGATACGCAGTATTTT. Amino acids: CATRGGRALDTQYF. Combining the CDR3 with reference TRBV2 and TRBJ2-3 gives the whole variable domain EPEVTQTPSHQVTQMGQEVILRCVPISNHLYFYWYRQILGQKVEFLVSFYNNEISEKSEIFDDQFSVERPDGSNFTLKIRSTKLEDSAMYFCATRGGRALDTQYFGPGTRLTVL.

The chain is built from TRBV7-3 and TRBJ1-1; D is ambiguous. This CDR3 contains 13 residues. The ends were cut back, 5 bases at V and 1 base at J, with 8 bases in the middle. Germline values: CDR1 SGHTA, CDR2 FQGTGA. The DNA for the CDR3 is TGTGCCAGCAGCATTAGAGGGAACACTGAAGCTTTCTTT. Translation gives CASSIRGNTEAFF.

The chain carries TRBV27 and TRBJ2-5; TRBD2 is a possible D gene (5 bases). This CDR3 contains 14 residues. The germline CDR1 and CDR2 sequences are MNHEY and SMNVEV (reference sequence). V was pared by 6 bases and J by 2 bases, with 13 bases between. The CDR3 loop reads CASSRLEGQETQYF. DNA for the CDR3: TGTGCCAGCAGCCGTCTAGAGGGTCAAGAGACCCAGTACTTC.

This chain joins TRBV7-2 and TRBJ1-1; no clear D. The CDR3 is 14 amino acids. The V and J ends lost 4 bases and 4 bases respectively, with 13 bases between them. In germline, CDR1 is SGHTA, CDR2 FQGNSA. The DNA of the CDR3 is TGTGCCAGCAGCTCATACGGGGATGTCACTGAAGCTTTCTTT. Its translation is CASSSYGDVTEAFF.

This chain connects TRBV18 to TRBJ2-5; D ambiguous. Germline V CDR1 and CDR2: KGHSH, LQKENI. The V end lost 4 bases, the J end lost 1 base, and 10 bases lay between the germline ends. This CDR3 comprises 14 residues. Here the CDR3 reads CASSLRRRQETQYF. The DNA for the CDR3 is TGTGCCAGCTCACTGCGCCGTCGCCAAGAGACCCAGTACTTC. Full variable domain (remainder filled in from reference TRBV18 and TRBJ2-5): NAGVMQNPRHLVRRRGQEARLRCSPMKGHSHVYWYRQLPEEGLKFMVYLQKENIIDESGMPKERFSAEFPKEGPSILRIQQVVRGDSAAYFCASSLRRRQETQYFGPGTRLLVL.

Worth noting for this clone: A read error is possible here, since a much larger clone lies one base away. The CDR3 spells CASSGSYEQYF. The CDR3 DNA sequence: TGTGCCAGCAGTGGCTCCTACGAGCAGTACTTC. The rearrangement links TRBV27 to TRBJ2-7, with D unclear. Trimming took 5 bases from V and 0 from J, leaving 2 bases between them. This CDR3 is built from 11 residues. Per germline, CDR1 MNHEY and CDR2 SMNVEV (reference sequence).

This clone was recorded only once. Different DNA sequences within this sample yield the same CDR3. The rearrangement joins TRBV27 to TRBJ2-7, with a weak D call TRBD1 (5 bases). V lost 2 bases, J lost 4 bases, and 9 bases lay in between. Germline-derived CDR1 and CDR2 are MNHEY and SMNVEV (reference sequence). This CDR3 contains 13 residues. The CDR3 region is CASSLQGTYEQYF. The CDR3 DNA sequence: TGTGCCAGCAGTTTACAGGGTACGTACGAGCAGTACTTC.

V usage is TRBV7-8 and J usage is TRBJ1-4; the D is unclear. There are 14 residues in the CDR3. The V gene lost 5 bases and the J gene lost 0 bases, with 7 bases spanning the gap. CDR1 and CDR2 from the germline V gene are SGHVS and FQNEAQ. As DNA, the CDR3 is TGTGCCAGCAGCCCCGGGGCAACTAATGAAAAACTGTTTTTT. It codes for CASSPGATNEKLFF. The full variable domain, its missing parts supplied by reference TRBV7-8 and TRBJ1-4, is GAGVSQSPRYKVAKRGQDVALRCDPISGHVSLFWYQQALGQGPEFLTYFQNEAQLDKSGLPSDRFFAERPEGSVSTLKIQRTQQEDSAVYLCASSPGATNEKLFFGSGTQLSVL.

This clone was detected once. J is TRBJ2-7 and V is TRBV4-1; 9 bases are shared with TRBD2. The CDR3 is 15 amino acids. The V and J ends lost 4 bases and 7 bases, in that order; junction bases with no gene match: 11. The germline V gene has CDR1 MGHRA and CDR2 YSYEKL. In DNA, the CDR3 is TGCGCCAGCAGCCCGCAGACTAGCGGAGGCTGGGAGCAGTACTTC. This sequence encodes CASSPQTSGGWEQYF.

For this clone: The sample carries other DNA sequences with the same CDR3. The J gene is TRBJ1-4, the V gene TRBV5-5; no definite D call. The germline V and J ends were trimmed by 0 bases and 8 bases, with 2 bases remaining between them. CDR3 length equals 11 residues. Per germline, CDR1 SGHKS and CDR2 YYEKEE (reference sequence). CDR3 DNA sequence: TGTGCCAGCAGCTTGGGGGAAAAACTGTTTTTT. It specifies CASSLGEKLFF.

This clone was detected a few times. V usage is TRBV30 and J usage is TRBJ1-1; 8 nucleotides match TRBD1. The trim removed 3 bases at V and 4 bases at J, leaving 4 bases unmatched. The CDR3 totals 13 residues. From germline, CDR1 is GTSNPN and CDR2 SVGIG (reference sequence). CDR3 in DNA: TGTGCCTGGAGGCAACAGGGGGGCACTGAAGCTTTCTTT. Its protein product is CAWRQQGGTEAFF.

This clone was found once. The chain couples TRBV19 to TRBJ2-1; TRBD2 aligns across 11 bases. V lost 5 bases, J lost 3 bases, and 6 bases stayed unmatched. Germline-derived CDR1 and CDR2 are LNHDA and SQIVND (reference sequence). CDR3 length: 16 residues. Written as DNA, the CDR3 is TGTGCCAGTAGTCCTCTACTAGCGGGGGTCTACAATGAGCAGTTCTTC. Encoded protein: CASSPLLAGVYNEQFF.

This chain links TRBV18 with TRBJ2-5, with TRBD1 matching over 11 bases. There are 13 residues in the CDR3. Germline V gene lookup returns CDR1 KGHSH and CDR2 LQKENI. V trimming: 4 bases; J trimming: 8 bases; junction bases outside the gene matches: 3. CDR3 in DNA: TGTGCCAGCTCACGGGACAGGGGGTCAACCCAGTACTTC. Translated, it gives CASSRDRGSTQYF.